The entry that follows covers one T cell receptor (beta chain) sequence. Its target antigen remains unknown. Per-nucleotide qualities are absent, and no much larger clonotype sits a single base away. The data derive from a study of blood T cells in healthy people across ages (dated by TCRdb to about 2015). Regarding the complete study: Template switching captured roughly one uniquely barcoded TCR beta cDNA molecule per two T cells in model experiments. Age-related changes in TCR beta repertoire diversity were measured in the study by deep sequencing normalized with unique cDNA molecular identifiers. The donors were divided into four age groups: young (average around 15 years), middle-aged (roughly 42), aged (about 60) and long-lived (roughly 86). To avoid experimental bias, donors of different ages were distributed randomly across sequencing lanes. Two additional independent replicas of 1 million unique cDNA reads from the same blood draw were analyzed for two donors (one aged 18 to 30 and one aged 80 or older).

Study-level results and caveats: Compared with the aged group, the long-lived group had more naive CD4+ T cells, fewer expanded clones and increased TCR diversity, a pattern suggesting age selection. Observed TCR beta diversity per million T cells fell roughly linearly with age, and a significant reduction was already apparent by age around 36. The CMV infection status of donors was not known, potentially confounding age-related changes in expanded clonotypes. Estimates of total diversity from one million sequenced T cells were regarded as lower bounds and underestimates. Conclusive comparison of naive and antigen-experienced compartments was prevented by the profiling of bulk unsorted PBMCs. A strong correlation was found between observed TCR beta diversity and the percentage of naive T cells measured by flow cytometry.

The donors were 40 or so Caucasian individuals from Russia, aged 6 to 90 years, who were systemically healthy. Approximately 9.3 milliliters of peripheral blood were collected from each donor into EDTA-treated Vacutainer tubes. PBMCs were isolated by Ficoll-Paque density-gradient centrifugation, with at least 6 million obtained per sample. Total RNA was extracted from PBMCs with Trizol reagent, with at least 6 micrograms obtained per sample. For every donor, an aliquot of PBMCs went through flow cytometry to measure the percentages of naive CD45RAhigh/CD27high T cells. Libraries were built with 5' RACE. Sequenced using an Illumina HiSeq 2500. A second PCR of about 7 to 12 cycles was run with a J-beta primer mix and a sample-barcoded 5' primer. A unique molecular identifier was introduced onto each TCR beta cDNA molecule by a template-switch 5' adaptor carrying 12 random nucleotides. At least 3 million CDR3-containing paired-end reads were obtained from each sample. The Mint cDNA synthesis kit, primed by a TRBC-specific oligonucleotide, was used to synthesize first-strand cDNA from all RNA. Following uracil-DNA glycosylase treatment, a first 18-cycle PCR with universal primers M1SS and BC2_uni_R was performed on all cDNA. In the source study's methods: Each sample was normalized by randomly selecting 1 million high-quality reads, each carrying a distinct molecular identifier. Reads with shared molecular identifiers were discarded instead of being binned into consensus sequences. CDR3 identification, clonotype clustering and error correction used MiTCR with a Q25 quality threshold and the strictest error-elimination algorithm. A nonparametric unseen species model using Euler transformation provided a lower-bound estimate of total TCR beta diversity. TCRdb redid the processing of the public reads, applying fastp at Q25 and MiXCR, and retained in-frame beta chains. Every entry covers one CDR3 protein and lists the most common genes and DNA from its rows. These V and J calls are TCRdb output, not the study's own analysis. The table for this sample lists about 1.7 million distinct CDR3 sequences; over 25% of them were counted only once. The ten largest make up around 7.7% of the sample.

CDR3 length: 16 amino acids, cysteine to phenylalanine. The kept DNA is CDR3 alone, 48 bases in frame from the first base. V is trimmed back by 1 base and J by 8 bases, and the junction contains 6 bases that no gene match accounts for. The germline V gene gives CDR1 as MGHRA and CDR2 as YSYEKL. The clonotype comes from a woman aged 25 to 45 in good health. The rearranged segments are TRBV4-1 and TRBJ2-1; TRBD2 aligns with 12 central bases. The sequencing sample was made of blood. CDR3 protein: CASSQAGTSGWDEQFF. The DNA sequence reads TGCGCCAGCAGCCAAGCGGGGACTAGCGGGTGGGATGAGCAGTTCTTC.